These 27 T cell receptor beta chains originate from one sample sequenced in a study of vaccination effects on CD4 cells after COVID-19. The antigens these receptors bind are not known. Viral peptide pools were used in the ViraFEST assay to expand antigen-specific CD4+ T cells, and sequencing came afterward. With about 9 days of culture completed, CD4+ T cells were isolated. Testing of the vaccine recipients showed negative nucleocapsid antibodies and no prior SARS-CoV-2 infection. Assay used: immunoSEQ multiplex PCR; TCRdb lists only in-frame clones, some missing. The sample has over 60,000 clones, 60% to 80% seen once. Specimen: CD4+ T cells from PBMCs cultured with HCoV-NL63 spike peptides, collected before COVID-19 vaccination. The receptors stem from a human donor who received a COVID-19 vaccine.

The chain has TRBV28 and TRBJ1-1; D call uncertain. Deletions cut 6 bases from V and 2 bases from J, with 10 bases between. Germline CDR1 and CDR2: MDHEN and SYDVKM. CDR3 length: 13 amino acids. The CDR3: CASRRGPNTEAFF. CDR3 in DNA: TGTGCCAGCAGACGTGGGCCAAACACTGAAGCTTTCTTT.

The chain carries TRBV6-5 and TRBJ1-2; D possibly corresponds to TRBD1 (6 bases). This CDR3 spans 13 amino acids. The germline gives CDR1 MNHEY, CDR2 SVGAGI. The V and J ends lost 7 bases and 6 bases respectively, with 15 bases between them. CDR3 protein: CASTRAGGHGYTF. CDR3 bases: TGTGCCAGCACCCGGGCTGGGGGGCATGGCTACACCTTC.

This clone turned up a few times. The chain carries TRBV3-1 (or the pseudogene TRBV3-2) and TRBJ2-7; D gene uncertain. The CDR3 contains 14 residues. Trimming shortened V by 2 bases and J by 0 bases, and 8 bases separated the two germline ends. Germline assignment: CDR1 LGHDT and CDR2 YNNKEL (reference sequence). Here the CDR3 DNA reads TGTGCCAGCAGCCAAAGTTTGCGCTCCTACGAGCAGTACGTC. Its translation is CASSQSLRSYEQYV.

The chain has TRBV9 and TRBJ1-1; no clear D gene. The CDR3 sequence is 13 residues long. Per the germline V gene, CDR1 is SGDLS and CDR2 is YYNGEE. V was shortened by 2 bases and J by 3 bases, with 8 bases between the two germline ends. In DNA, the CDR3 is TGTGCCAGCAGCGTTGAATGGGACACTGAAGCTTTCTTT. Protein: CASSVEWDTEAFF.

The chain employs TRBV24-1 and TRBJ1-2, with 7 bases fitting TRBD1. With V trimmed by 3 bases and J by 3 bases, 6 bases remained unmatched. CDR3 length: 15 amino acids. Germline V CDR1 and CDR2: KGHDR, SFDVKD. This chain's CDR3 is CATSDRAGGDYGYTF. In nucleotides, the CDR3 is TGTGCCACCAGTGATCGGGCAGGGGGGGACTATGGCTACACCTTC.

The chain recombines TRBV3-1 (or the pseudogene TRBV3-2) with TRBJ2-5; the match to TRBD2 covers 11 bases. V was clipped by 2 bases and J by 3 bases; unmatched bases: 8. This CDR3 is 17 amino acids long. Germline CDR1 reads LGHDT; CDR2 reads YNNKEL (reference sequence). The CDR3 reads CASSQFISSGGKETQYF. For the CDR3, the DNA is TGTGCCAGCAGCCAATTTATTTCTAGCGGGGGGAAAGAGACCCAGTACTTC.

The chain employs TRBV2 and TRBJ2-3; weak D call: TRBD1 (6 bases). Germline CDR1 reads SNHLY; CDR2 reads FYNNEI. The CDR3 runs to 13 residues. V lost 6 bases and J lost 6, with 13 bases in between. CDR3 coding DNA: TGTGCCAGCAGCGCTGACAGGCCTGATACGCAGTATTTT. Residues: CASSADRPDTQYF. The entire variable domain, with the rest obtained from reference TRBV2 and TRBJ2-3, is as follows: EPEVTQTPSHQVTQMGQEVILRCVPISNHLYFYWYRQILGQKVEFLVSFYNNEISEKSEIFDDQFSVERPDGSNFTLKIRSTKLEDSAMYFCASSADRPDTQYFGPGTRLTVL.

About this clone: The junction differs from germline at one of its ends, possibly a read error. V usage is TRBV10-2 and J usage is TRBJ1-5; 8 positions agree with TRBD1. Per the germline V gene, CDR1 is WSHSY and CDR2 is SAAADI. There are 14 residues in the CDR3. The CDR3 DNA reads TGCGCCAGCAGGGAGGGACAGGTCAATCAGTCCCAGCATTTT. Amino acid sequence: CASREGQVNQSQHF.

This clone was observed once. The CDR3 DNA sequence: TGTGCCAGCAGCGGACAGGGGATTTTCACCAATGAGCAGTTCTTC. Protein sequence: CASSGQGIFTNEQFF. The rearrangement links TRBV7-9 to TRBJ2-1; 9 bases are shared with TRBD1. The trim removed 5 bases at V and 6 bases at J, leaving 8 bases unmatched. CDR3 length: 15 amino acids. Germline values: CDR1 SEHNR, CDR2 FQNEAQ (reference sequence).

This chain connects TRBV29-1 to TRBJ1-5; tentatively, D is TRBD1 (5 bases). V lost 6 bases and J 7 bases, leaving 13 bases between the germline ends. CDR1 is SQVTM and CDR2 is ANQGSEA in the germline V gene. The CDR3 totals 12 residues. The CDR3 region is CSVQAPGQPQHF. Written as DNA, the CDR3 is TGCAGCGTACAGGCGCCCGGCCAGCCCCAGCATTTT.

The CDR3 region is CASSLARRSYEQYV. DNA of the CDR3: TGTGCCAGCAGCTTAGCGCGGCGCTCCTACGAGCAGTACGTC. The genes are TRBV7-8 and TRBJ2-7, with no clear D. The V end lost 0 bases, the J end lost 0 bases, and 6 bases lay between the germline ends. This CDR3 is 14 amino acids long. The germline V gene encodes CDR1 SGHVS and CDR2 FQNEAQ.

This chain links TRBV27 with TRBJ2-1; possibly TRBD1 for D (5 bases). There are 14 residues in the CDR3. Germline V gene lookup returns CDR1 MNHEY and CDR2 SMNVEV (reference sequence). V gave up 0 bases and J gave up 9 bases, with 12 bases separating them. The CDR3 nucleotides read TGTGCCAGCAGTTTATCGATTGGGGCCAGTGAGCAGTTCTTC. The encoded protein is CASSLSIGASEQFF.

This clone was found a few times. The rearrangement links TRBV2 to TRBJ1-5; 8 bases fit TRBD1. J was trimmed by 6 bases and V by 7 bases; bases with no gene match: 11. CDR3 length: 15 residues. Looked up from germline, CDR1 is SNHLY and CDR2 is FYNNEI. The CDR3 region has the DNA TGTGCCAGCACTACCCGCGCAGGGGGCACTCAGCCCCAGCATTTT. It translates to CASTTRAGGTQPQHF.

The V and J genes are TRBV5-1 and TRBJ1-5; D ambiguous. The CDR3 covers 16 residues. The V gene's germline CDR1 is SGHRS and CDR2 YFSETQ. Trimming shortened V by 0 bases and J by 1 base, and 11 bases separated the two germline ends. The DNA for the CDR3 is TGCGCCAGCAGCTTGGACCCCAGAAAGAGCAATCAGCCCCAGCATTTT. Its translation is CASSLDPRKSNQPQHF.

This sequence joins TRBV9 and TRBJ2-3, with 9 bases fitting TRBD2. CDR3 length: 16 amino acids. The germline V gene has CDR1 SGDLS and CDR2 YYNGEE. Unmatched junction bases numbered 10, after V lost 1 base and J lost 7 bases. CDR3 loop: CASSVNHGGGGNTQYF. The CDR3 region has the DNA TGTGCCAGCAGCGTAAATCACGGCGGGGGGGGGAATACGCAGTATTTT.

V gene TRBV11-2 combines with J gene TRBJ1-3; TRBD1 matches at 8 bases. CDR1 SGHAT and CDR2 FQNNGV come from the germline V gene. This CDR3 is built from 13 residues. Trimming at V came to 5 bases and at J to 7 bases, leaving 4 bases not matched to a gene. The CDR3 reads CASSTRQGNTIYF. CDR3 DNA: TGTGCCAGCAGCACCCGACAGGGGAACACCATATATTTT.

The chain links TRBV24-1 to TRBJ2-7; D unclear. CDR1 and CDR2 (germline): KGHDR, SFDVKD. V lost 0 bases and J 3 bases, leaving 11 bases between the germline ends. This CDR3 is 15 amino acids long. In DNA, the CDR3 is TGTGCCACCAGTGATTTGGTGTCCTCGCACTACGAGCAGTACGTC. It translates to CATSDLVSSHYEQYV.

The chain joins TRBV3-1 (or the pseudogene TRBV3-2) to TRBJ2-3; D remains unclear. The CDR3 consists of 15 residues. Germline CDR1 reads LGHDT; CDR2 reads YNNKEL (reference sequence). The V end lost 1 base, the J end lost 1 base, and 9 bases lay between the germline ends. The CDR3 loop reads CASSQVSRGTDTQYF. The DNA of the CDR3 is TGTGCCAGCAGCCAAGTATCCCGGGGCACAGATACGCAGTATTTT.

The CDR3 DNA sequence: TGTGCCAGCAGCCGCGGCGCTAATAACTATGGCTACACCTTC. Translation gives CASSRGANNYGYTF. The chain links TRBV5-4 to TRBJ1-2; D gene unclear. The CDR3 length is 14 residues. The V end lost 4 bases, the J end lost 1 base, and 11 bases lay between the germline ends. Germline-derived CDR1 and CDR2 are SGHNT and YYREEE (reference sequence).

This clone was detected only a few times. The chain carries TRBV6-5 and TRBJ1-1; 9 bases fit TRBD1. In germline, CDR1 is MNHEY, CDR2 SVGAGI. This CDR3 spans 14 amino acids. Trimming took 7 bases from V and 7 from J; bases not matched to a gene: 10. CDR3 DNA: TGTGCCAGCACGGCTACAGGGGGCGGCGGTGAAGCTTTCTTT. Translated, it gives CASTATGGGGEAFF.

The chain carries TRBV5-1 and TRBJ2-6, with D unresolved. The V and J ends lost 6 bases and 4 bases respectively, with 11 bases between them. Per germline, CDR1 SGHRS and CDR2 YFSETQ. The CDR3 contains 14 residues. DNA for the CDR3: TGCGCCAGCAACTCGAGATCCGGGGCCAACGTCCTGACTTTC. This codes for CASNSRSGANVLTF. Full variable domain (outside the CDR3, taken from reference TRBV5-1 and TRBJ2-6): KAGVTQTPRYLIKTRGQQVTLSCSPISGHRSVSWYQQTPGQGLQFLFEYFSETQRNKGNFPGRFSGRQFSNSRSEMNVSTLELGDSALYLCASNSRSGANVLTFGAGSRLTVL.

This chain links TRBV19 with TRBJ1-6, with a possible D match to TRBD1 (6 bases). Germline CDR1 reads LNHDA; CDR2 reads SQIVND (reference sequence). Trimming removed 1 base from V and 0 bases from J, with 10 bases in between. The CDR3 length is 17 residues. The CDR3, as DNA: TGTGCCAGTAGTATAGGGGTGGACAGCTCCTATAATTCACCCCTCCACTTT. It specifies CASSIGVDSSYNSPLHF.

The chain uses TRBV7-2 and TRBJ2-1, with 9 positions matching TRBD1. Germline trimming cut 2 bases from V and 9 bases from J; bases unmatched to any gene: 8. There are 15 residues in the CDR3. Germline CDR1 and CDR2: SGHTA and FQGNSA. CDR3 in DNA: TGTGCCAGCAGCTTACTGGGACAGGGTTGGAGTGAGCAGTTCTTC. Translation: CASSLLGQGWSEQFF.

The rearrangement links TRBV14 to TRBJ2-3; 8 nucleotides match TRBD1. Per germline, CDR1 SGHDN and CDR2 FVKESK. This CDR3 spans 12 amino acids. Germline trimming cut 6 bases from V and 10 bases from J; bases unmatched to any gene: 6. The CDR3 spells CASSFGQGAQYF. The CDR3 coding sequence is TGTGCCAGCAGTTTCGGACAGGGCGCGCAGTATTTT.

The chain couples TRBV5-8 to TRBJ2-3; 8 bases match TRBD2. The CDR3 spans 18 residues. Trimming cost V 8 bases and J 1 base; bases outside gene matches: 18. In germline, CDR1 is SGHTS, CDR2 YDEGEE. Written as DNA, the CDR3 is TGTGCCAGTCCCCGCGGTTTCCAAAGGCGGGGGGGCACAGATACGCAGTATTTT. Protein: CASPRGFQRRGGTDTQYF.

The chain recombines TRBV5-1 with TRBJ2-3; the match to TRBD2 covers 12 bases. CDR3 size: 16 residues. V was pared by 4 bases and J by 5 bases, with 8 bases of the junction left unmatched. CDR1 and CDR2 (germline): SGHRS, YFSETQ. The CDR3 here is CASSLSGLAGRDTQYF. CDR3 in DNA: TGCGCCAGCAGCCTGTCCGGACTAGCGGGGAGAGATACGCAGTATTTT. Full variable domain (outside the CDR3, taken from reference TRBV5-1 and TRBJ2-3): KAGVTQTPRYLIKTRGQQVTLSCSPISGHRSVSWYQQTPGQGLQFLFEYFSETQRNKGNFPGRFSGRQFSNSRSEMNVSTLELGDSALYLCASSLSGLAGRDTQYFGPGTRLTVL.

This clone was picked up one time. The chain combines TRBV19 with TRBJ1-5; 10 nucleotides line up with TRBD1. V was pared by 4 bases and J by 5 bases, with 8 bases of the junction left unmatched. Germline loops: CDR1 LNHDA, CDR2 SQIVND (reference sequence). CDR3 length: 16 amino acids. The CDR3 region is CASSRGQGRMDQPQHF. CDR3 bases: TGTGCCAGTAGTAGGGGACAGGGGAGGATGGATCAGCCCCAGCATTTT.